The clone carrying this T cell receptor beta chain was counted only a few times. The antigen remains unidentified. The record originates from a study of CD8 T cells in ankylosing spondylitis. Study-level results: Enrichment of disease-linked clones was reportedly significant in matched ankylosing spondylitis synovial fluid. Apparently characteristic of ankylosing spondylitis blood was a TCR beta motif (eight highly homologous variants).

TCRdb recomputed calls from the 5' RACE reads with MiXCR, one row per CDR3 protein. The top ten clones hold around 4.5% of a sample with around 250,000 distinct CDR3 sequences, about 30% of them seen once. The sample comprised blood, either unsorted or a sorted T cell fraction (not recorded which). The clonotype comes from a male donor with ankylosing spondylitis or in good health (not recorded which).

The CDR3 loop is CASSIGTVPYEQYF. The CDR3 bases are TGTGCCAGCAGTATTGGGACAGTCCCCTACGAGCAGTACTTC. This chain connects TRBV9 to TRBJ2-7; 7 nucleotides line up with TRBD1. The CDR3 is 14 residues long. Trimming at V came to 5 bases and at J to 2 bases, leaving 7 bases not matched to a gene. Germline V gene data show CDR1 as SGDLS and CDR2 as YYNGEE.